The 29 T cell receptor beta chains in this list originate from one sample, sequenced in a study of early T cells in non-severe SARS-CoV-2 infection. TCRdb reprocessed the 5' RACE reads with MiXCR, giving one entry per CDR3 protein. The top ten clones hold about 3.9% of a sample with approximately 69,000 distinct CDR3 sequences, 12% of them seen once. The sequencing input was whole blood. The receptors were sampled from an adult who was a healthcare worker with PCR-confirmed SARS-CoV-2 infection or an uninfected control (not recorded which).

The table lists this clonotype with many counts. This sequence joins TRBV20-1 and TRBJ1-5; D gene ambiguous. The CDR3 has 13 residues. The germline CDR1 and CDR2 sequences are DFQATT and SNEGSKA (reference sequence). Deletions cut 6 bases from V and 0 bases from J, with 9 bases between. This CDR3 reads CSARQFSNQPQHF. In DNA, the CDR3 is TGCAGTGCCCGTCAGTTTAGCAATCAGCCCCAGCATTTT.

At least ten counts were recorded for this clonotype. V and J are TRBV6-1 and TRBJ1-2; the D is unclear. V lost 2 bases and J lost 6, with 22 bases in between. The CDR3 consists of 17 residues. Germline V gene lookup returns CDR1 MNHNS and CDR2 SASEGT. The CDR3 region is CASSEKVVVGRWDGYTF. The CDR3, as DNA: TGTGCCAGCAGTGAAAAGGTGGTGGTCGGCCGGTGGGATGGCTACACCTTC.

Only a few counts were recorded for this clonotype. The V call is TRBV3-1, the J call TRBJ2-3; 12 bases agree with TRBD2. The germline V gene encodes CDR1 LGHDT and CDR2 YNNKEL (reference sequence). The junction had 5 bases not matched to a gene; V was cut back by 2 bases and J by 5 bases. The CDR3 is 16 amino acids. CDR3 nucleotides: TGTGCCAGCAGCCAAAGACTAGCGGGAGTGATAGATACGCAGTATTTT. Protein sequence: CASSQRLAGVIDTQYF.

The V gene is TRBV29-1, the J gene TRBJ2-5; 8 nucleotides agree with TRBD2. Germline loops: CDR1 SQVTM, CDR2 ANQGSEA. This CDR3 is built from 13 residues. The J segment lost 5 bases and the V segment lost 6 bases, leaving 8 bases of the junction unmatched. The CDR3 is CSVMAGGVETQYF. As DNA, the CDR3 is TGCAGCGTGATGGCGGGAGGCGTTGAGACCCAGTACTTC. Combining the CDR3 with reference TRBV29-1 and TRBJ2-5 gives the whole variable domain SAVISQKPSRDICQRGTSLTIQCQVDSQVTMMFWYRQQPGQSLTLIATANQGSEATYESGFVIDKFPISRPNLTFSTLTVSNMSPEDSSIYLCSVMAGGVETQYFGPGTRLLVL.

There are many counts of this clonotype. V usage is TRBV7-7 and J usage is TRBJ2-7, with 8 bases aligning to TRBD1. CDR3 length: 14 residues. Germline lookup yields CDR1 SSHAT and CDR2 FNYEAQ (reference sequence). The V and J ends lost 5 bases and 2 bases, in that order; junction bases with no gene match: 5. CDR3: CASSPDRGAYEQYF. The CDR3 nucleotides read TGTGCCAGCAGCCCCGACAGGGGAGCCTACGAGCAGTACTTC.

The J gene is TRBJ2-5, the V gene TRBV29-1; TRBD2 agrees at 9 bases. J gave up 4 bases and V 2 bases, and 14 bases lay outside the gene matches. The CDR3 runs 17 residues. Germline V gene lookup returns CDR1 SQVTM and CDR2 ANQGSEA. The CDR3 coding sequence is TGCAGCGTTGAATTTTCTTGGGGTAGCGGGAGTCGAGAGACCCAGTACTTC. Residues: CSVEFSWGSGSRETQYF.

The chain is built from TRBV5-1 and TRBJ2-3; unclear D gene. Trimming removed 1 base at V and 0 bases at J, with 6 bases between. The CDR3 consists of 14 residues. Germline assignment: CDR1 SGHRS and CDR2 YFSETQ. CDR3 in DNA: TGCGCCAGCAGCTTGCCAGCTAGCACAGATACGCAGTATTTT. It is translated as CASSLPASTDTQYF.

This clonotype was picked up many times. The genes are TRBV6-4 and TRBJ1-5; possible D gene TRBD1, 6 bases. Germline values: CDR1 MRHNA, CDR2 SNTAGT. Trimming left V 10 bases short and J 5 bases short, with 33 bases between. This CDR3 comprises 19 residues. CDR3 bases: TGTGCCACCCCTAAAACCCCTGGGGGGGCGCCGCCTGGGGATCAGCCCCAGCATTTT. Protein product: CATPKTPGGAPPGDQPQHF.

The chain combines TRBV6-1 with TRBJ2-7; TRBD1 matches 8 bases. From germline, CDR1 is MNHNS and CDR2 SASEGT. The CDR3 extends over 14 amino acids. Germline trimming cut 4 bases from V and 8 bases from J; bases unmatched to any gene: 10. The chain's CDR3 is CASSVDRGSVKQYF. CDR3 nucleotides: TGTGCCAGCAGTGTAGACAGGGGATCCGTGAAGCAGTACTTC.

The chain has TRBV5-1 and TRBJ1-4; 7 bases match TRBD1. CDR1 SGHRS and CDR2 YFSETQ come from the germline V gene. V trimming: 5 bases; J trimming: 5 bases; junction bases outside the gene matches: 6. The CDR3 is 14 amino acids. CDR3 in amino acids: CASSPGQPNEKLFF. For the CDR3, the DNA is TGCGCCAGCAGTCCGGGACAGCCGAATGAAAAACTGTTTTTT.

This clonotype turned up a few times. The chain combines TRBV9 with TRBJ2-1; D is ambiguous. The V end was cut by 4 bases, the J end by 2 bases, with 7 bases between. This CDR3 has 13 residues. CDR1 and CDR2 from the germline V gene are SGDLS and YYNGEE. CDR3 in DNA: TGTGCCAGCAGCACCATTCCCTACAATGAGCAGTTCTTC. It translates to CASSTIPYNEQFF.

This clonotype was found a few times. The chain employs TRBV29-1 and TRBJ2-1; 8 bases fit TRBD2. Per germline, CDR1 SQVTM and CDR2 ANQGSEA. The V segment lost 8 bases and the J segment 7 bases; nucleotides outside the gene matches: 19. There are 16 residues in the CDR3. The DNA of the CDR3 is TGCAGCCTTTATGGGGCAAAGCGGGAGAATAGGAATGAGCAGTTCTTC. Translation gives CSLYGAKRENRNEQFF.

This clonotype was seen repeatedly, ten times or more. The chain employs TRBV5-1 and TRBJ2-1; 8 bases are a match to TRBD2. The length of the CDR3 is 17 residues. Germline loops: CDR1 SGHRS, CDR2 YFSETQ. Trimming cost V 2 bases and J 9 bases; bases outside gene matches: 16. The CDR3 DNA is TGCGCCAGCAGCTTTGCCCCAGGCCCCGGGAGGGCTGCTGAGCAGTTCTTC. It yields the protein CASSFAPGPGRAAEQFF.

This clonotype was seen repeatedly, ten times or more. The V gene is TRBV11-2, the J gene TRBJ2-3; D unclear. Germline V gene sequence: CDR1 SGHAT, CDR2 FQNNGV. The germline V and J ends were trimmed by 3 bases and 5 bases, with 3 bases remaining between them. The CDR3 is 11 residues long. The CDR3 sequence is CASSFLDTQYF. CDR3 sequence (DNA): TGTGCCAGCAGCTTTCTAGATACGCAGTATTTT.

This clonotype came up many times. This sequence joins TRBV3-1 and TRBJ1-2; D remains ambiguous. Germline-derived CDR1 and CDR2 are LGHDT and YNNKEL (reference sequence). Trimming took off 1 base at V and 4 bases at J, with 10 bases between the two ends. This CDR3 is built from 14 residues. The CDR3 protein is CASSQVSPSYGYTF. The CDR3 region has the DNA TGTGCCAGCAGCCAAGTGAGCCCTTCCTATGGCTACACCTTC. Full variable domain (outside the CDR3, taken from reference TRBV3-1 and TRBJ1-2): DTAVSQTPKYLVTQMGNDKSIKCEQNLGHDTMYWYKQDSKKFLKIMFSYNNKELIINETVPNRFSPKSPDKAHLNLHINSLELGDSAVYFCASSQVSPSYGYTFGSGTRLTVV.

The rearrangement links TRBV7-3 to TRBJ1-6; 8 nucleotides agree with TRBD1. J lost 10 bases, V lost 10 bases, and 6 bases had no gene match. CDR1 SGHTA and CDR2 FQGTGA come from the germline V gene. The CDR3 sequence is 12 residues long. CDR3 in DNA: TGTGCCACCCAGGGGGCACAATCACCCCTCCACTTT. Its protein product is CATQGAQSPLHF.

This clonotype occurred many times. The gene calls are TRBV29-1 and TRBJ2-4, with D tentatively TRBD1 (6 bases). The CDR3 is made up of 16 amino acids. V was shortened by 2 bases and J by 6 bases, with 20 bases between the two germline ends. Germline lookup yields CDR1 SQVTM and CDR2 ANQGSEA. CDR3 loop: CSVESIKGHGVNIQYF. CDR3 DNA sequence: TGCAGCGTTGAATCGATAAAGGGACACGGGGTAAACATTCAGTACTTC.

This clonotype was seen a few times. The CDR3 region has the DNA TGTGCCAGCAGCCGAGGGGCAGCGGGAGGGACGAACACCGGGGAGCTGTTTTTT. It encodes CASSRGAAGGTNTGELFF. This sequence joins TRBV7-6 and TRBJ2-2, with 10 bases fitting TRBD2. Germline CDR1 reads SGHVS; CDR2 reads FNYEAQ. Losses at the gene ends were 5 bases for V and 0 bases for J; bases not matched to a gene: 9. The CDR3 length is 18 residues.

This clonotype was observed a handful of times. The chain uses TRBV29-1 and TRBJ2-7, with 14 bases aligning to TRBD2. The CDR3 length is 13 residues. Per the germline V gene, CDR1 is SQVTM and CDR2 is ANQGSEA. J gave up 6 bases and V 6 bases, and 4 bases lay outside the gene matches. CDR3: CSVRTSGRSEQYF. Written as DNA, the CDR3 is TGCAGCGTCCGGACTAGCGGGAGGAGCGAGCAGTACTTC.

This clonotype was found many times. The chain links TRBV28 to TRBJ2-7; D is undetermined. CDR3 size: 12 residues. The V gene lost 2 bases and the J gene lost 6 bases, with 8 bases spanning the gap. CDR1 is MDHEN and CDR2 is SYDVKM in the germline V gene. CDR3 amino acids: CASSLQEFEQYF. DNA of the CDR3: TGTGCCAGCAGTTTACAGGAGTTCGAGCAGTACTTC.

This chain connects TRBV28 to TRBJ2-7; perhaps TRBD1 as D (5 bases). CDR1 is MDHEN and CDR2 is SYDVKM in the germline V gene. This CDR3 has 12 residues. V dropped 6 bases and J dropped 5 bases, with 11 bases sitting between them. In nucleotides, the CDR3 is TGTGCCAGCAGGCCGCGCAGGGACGAGCAGTACTTC. Translated: CASRPRRDEQYF. Full variable domain (remainder filled in from reference TRBV28 and TRBJ2-7): DVKVTQSSRYLVKRTGEKVFLECVQDMDHENMFWYRQDPGLGLRLIYFSYDVKMKEKGDIPEGYSVSREKKERFSLILESASTNQTSMYLCASRPRRDEQYFGPGTRLTVT.

This rearrangement joins TRBV30 to TRBJ2-7; no clear D. Per germline, CDR1 GTSNPN and CDR2 SVGIG (reference sequence). There are 13 residues in the CDR3. V was pared by 3 bases and J by 1 base, with 10 bases between. The chain's CDR3 is CAWSHARSYEQYF. The DNA for the CDR3 is TGTGCCTGGAGCCATGCAAGATCCTACGAGCAGTACTTC.

In this sample, this clonotype turned up many times. The J gene is TRBJ2-1, the V gene TRBV10-3; tentative D call: TRBD2 (6 bases). Trimming cost V 5 bases and J 5 bases, with 13 bases left between them. The CDR3 length is 14 residues. Germline CDR1 reads ENHRY; CDR2 reads SYGVKD. CDR3 in DNA: TGTGCCATCAGTCCCGGGACTTCTAACAATGAGCAGTTCTTC. Amino acids: CAISPGTSNNEQFF.

V usage is TRBV5-1 and J usage is TRBJ2-1; TRBD2 matches 10 bases. The CDR3 is made up of 17 amino acids. The trim removed 0 bases at V and 3 bases at J, leaving 6 bases unmatched. Germline V lookup: CDR1 SGHRS, CDR2 YFSETQ. CDR3 DNA sequence: TGCGCCAGCAGCTTGGCCGGGCTAGCGGGGGTCTACAATGAGCAGTTCTTC. It translates to CASSLAGLAGVYNEQFF.

The J gene is TRBJ2-1, the V gene TRBV2; the match to TRBD2 covers 11 bases. The CDR3 loop spans 14 amino acids. With V trimmed by 2 bases and J by 9 bases, 3 bases remained unmatched. Looked up from germline, CDR1 is SNHLY and CDR2 is FYNNEI. DNA of the CDR3: TGTGCCAGCAGTGAAACTAGCGGGAGTATTGAGCAGTTCTTC. Its protein product is CASSETSGSIEQFF.

This clonotype was recorded a few times. V is TRBV7-2 and J is TRBJ2-1, with D hard to call. The CDR3 is 15 amino acids. Trimming cost V 5 bases and J 2 bases, with 13 bases left between them. Germline CDR1 reads SGHTA; CDR2 reads FQGNSA. The CDR3 sequence: CASSPQEAAYNEQFF. The CDR3 bases are TGTGCCAGCAGCCCCCAAGAGGCTGCCTACAATGAGCAGTTCTTC.

This clonotype was seen repeatedly, ten times or more. The V gene is TRBV24-1, the J gene TRBJ1-3; D remains unclear. The germline V gene encodes CDR1 KGHDR and CDR2 SFDVKD. The CDR3 spans 15 residues. The V end was cut by 3 bases, the J end by 0 bases, with 8 bases between. The CDR3 nucleotides are TGTGCCACCAGTGATGGTGGTAGCTCTGGAAACACCATATATTTT. Its protein product is CATSDGGSSGNTIYF.

This clonotype was counted many times. The chain carries TRBV6-2 or TRBV6-3 and TRBJ2-7; TRBD2 agrees at 12 bases. This CDR3 is 19 amino acids long. Trimming cost V 2 bases and J 3 bases; bases outside gene matches: 14. The germline V gene encodes CDR1 MNHEY and CDR2 SVGEGT. The CDR3 region is CASSYGGGLAGSYDYEQYF. The CDR3 region has the DNA TGTGCCAGCAGTTACGGTGGGGGACTAGCGGGTTCGTATGACTACGAGCAGTACTTC.

In this sample, this clonotype turned up many times. The chain uses TRBV5-1 and TRBJ2-3; 9 positions agree with TRBD2. From germline, CDR1 is SGHRS and CDR2 YFSETQ. Losses at the gene ends were 2 bases for V and 4 bases for J; bases not matched to a gene: 5. The CDR3 has 15 residues. The CDR3 reads CASSLAGGRSDTQYF. The CDR3 DNA follows: TGCGCCAGCAGCTTAGCGGGAGGTCGGTCAGATACGCAGTATTTT.